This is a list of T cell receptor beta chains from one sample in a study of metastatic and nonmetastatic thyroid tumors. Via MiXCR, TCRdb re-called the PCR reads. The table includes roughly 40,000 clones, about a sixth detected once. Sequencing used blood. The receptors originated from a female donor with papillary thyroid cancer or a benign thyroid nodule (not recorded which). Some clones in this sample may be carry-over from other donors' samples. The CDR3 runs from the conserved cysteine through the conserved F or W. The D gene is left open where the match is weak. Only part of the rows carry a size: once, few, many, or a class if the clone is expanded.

cdr3_nt: TGTGCCAGCAGCGCCGACAGCCACAATCAGCCCCAGCATTTT
cdr3_aa: CASSADSHNQPQHF
v_call: TRBV7-9
j_call: TRBJ1-5
clone_size: .
d_call: .

cdr3_nt: TGTGCCAGCAAACCCAGAGACAGGCGCACAGATACGCAGTATTTT
cdr3_aa: CASKPRDRRTDTQYF
v_call: TRBV28
j_call: TRBJ2-3
clone_size: many
d_call: .

cdr3_nt: TGCAGTGCTAGAGATCTCCCGGGCGAGCAGTACTTC
cdr3_aa: CSARDLPGEQYF
v_call: TRBV20-1
j_call: TRBJ2-7
clone_size: many
d_call: .

cdr3_nt: TGTGCCAGCAGTGAATCGCATAGAGTGAACACTGAAGCTTTCTTT
cdr3_aa: CASSESHRVNTEAFF
v_call: TRBV6-1
j_call: TRBJ1-1
clone_size: many
d_call: .

cdr3_nt: TGCAGTGCTAGTACCCGGGACAGGGTTGTGTCAGATACGCAGTATTTT
cdr3_aa: CSASTRDRVVSDTQYF
v_call: TRBV20-1
j_call: TRBJ2-3
clone_size: many
d_call: TRBD1

cdr3_nt: TGTGCCAGCAGCCGGACTAGTCCGAACACCGGGGAGCTGTTTTTT
cdr3_aa: CASSRTSPNTGELFF
v_call: TRBV28
j_call: TRBJ2-2
clone_size: many
d_call: TRBD2

cdr3_nt: TGTGCCAGTAGTATAGATGGCTTCCCAGGGGGGGACACTGAAGCTTTCTTT
cdr3_aa: CASSIDGFPGGDTEAFF
v_call: TRBV19
j_call: TRBJ1-1
clone_size: many
d_call: TRBD1

cdr3_nt: TGCGCCAGCAGGGGCCTAGCGCCGACAGCTAGCACAGATACGCAGTATTTT
cdr3_aa: CASRGLAPTASTDTQYF
v_call: TRBV10-2
j_call: TRBJ2-3
clone_size: many
d_call: .

cdr3_nt: TGTGCCAGCAGTTTAGCCCAGAACACTGAAGCTTTCTTT
cdr3_aa: CASSLAQNTEAFF
v_call: TRBV28
j_call: TRBJ1-1
clone_size: many
d_call: .

cdr3_nt: TGTGCCAGCAGTGGAGGGGCTTTCAATCAGCCCCAGCATTTT
cdr3_aa: CASSGGAFNQPQHF
v_call: TRBV6-1
j_call: TRBJ1-5
clone_size: many
d_call: .

cdr3_nt: TGTGCCAGCAGTTTCCCAGGGGACAATCAGCCCCAGCATTTT
cdr3_aa: CASSFPGDNQPQHF
v_call: TRBV28
j_call: TRBJ1-5
clone_size: many
d_call: .

cdr3_nt: TGTGCCTGGAGTTTCCGGGACAGGGTCACCGGGGAGCTGTTTTTT
cdr3_aa: CAWSFRDRVTGELFF
v_call: TRBV30
j_call: TRBJ2-2
clone_size: medium-sized
d_call: TRBD1

cdr3_nt: TGTGCCAGCAGCCCCCATGGGGGTACAGCTAACTATGGCTACACCTTC
cdr3_aa: CASSPHGGTANYGYTF
v_call: TRBV5-6
j_call: TRBJ1-2
clone_size: many
d_call: .

cdr3_nt: TGTGCCACCAGCAGAGATAAGACAGCTGGAAACACCATATATTTT
cdr3_aa: CATSRDKTAGNTIYF
v_call: TRBV15
j_call: TRBJ1-3
clone_size: many
d_call: .

cdr3_nt: TGTGCCAGCAGCTTAGGAGACGGCGTCACCGGGGAGCTGTTTTTT
cdr3_aa: CASSLGDGVTGELFF
v_call: TRBV11-2
j_call: TRBJ2-2
clone_size: many
d_call: .

cdr3_nt: TGTGCCAGCAGTTACTCCAACGCGACTAGCGGGGACTACAATGAGCAGTTCTTC
cdr3_aa: CASSYSNATSGDYNEQFF
v_call: TRBV6-5
j_call: TRBJ2-1
clone_size: .
d_call: TRBD2

cdr3_nt: TGCGCCACCCAACGAGGTCGCTTAGAGACCCAGTACTTC
cdr3_aa: CATQRGRLETQYF
v_call: TRBV10-2
j_call: TRBJ2-5
clone_size: many
d_call: .

cdr3_nt: TGTGCCAGCAGCCCAACAGGGGGCGAGCAGTACTTC
cdr3_aa: CASSPTGGEQYF
v_call: TRBV7-6
j_call: TRBJ2-7
clone_size: many
d_call: TRBD1

cdr3_nt: TGCAGTGCTAGGAACGGGCCGAACACCGGGGAGCTGTTTTTT
cdr3_aa: CSARNGPNTGELFF
v_call: TRBV20-1
j_call: TRBJ2-2
clone_size: many
d_call: .

cdr3_nt: TGTGCCAGCATTGGAGAACAGTTTGCTAACTATGGCTACACCTTC
cdr3_aa: CASIGEQFANYGYTF
v_call: TRBV2
j_call: TRBJ1-2
clone_size: many
d_call: .

cdr3_nt: TGTGCCAGCAGTGACTTAGGGCGGAGGCGGTACGAGCAGTACTTC
cdr3_aa: CASSDLGRRRYEQYF
v_call: TRBV6-1
j_call: TRBJ2-7
clone_size: many
d_call: .

cdr3_nt: TGTGCCAGCAGCCAATGGGACATGGGGTTCGGACATCCCCAGCATTTT
cdr3_aa: CASSQWDMGFGHPQHF
v_call: TRBV16
j_call: TRBJ1-5
clone_size: .
d_call: .

cdr3_nt: TGTGCCAGCAGTTCCAAAAGGGTTGGGGGCTACACCTTC
cdr3_aa: CASSSKRVGGYTF
v_call: TRBV6-5
j_call: TRBJ1-2
clone_size: few
d_call: .

cdr3_nt: TGTGCCATCAGTGAGTCGGCTAGGGCGGGAATTTCTGGAGAGCAGTTCTTC
cdr3_aa: CAISESARAGISGEQFF
v_call: TRBV10-3
j_call: TRBJ2-1
clone_size: many
d_call: .

cdr3_nt: TGTGCCAGCAGGACACAGGGACTCTTCCTCTACGAGCAGTACTTC
cdr3_aa: CASRTQGLFLYEQYF
v_call: TRBV2
j_call: TRBJ2-7
clone_size: many
d_call: .

cdr3_nt: TGTGCCAGCTTGCAGGGTCCTAGCACTTCCTACGAGCAGTACTTC
cdr3_aa: CASLQGPSTSYEQYF
v_call: TRBV28
j_call: TRBJ2-7
clone_size: many
d_call: .

cdr3_nt: TGCAGCGTTGAGGTAGGGCATGAGCAGTTCTTC
cdr3_aa: CSVEVGHEQFF
v_call: TRBV29-1
j_call: TRBJ2-1
clone_size: many
d_call: .

cdr3_nt: TGTGCCAGCAGCTCCTACATGACTAGCGGAGACACAGATACGCAGTATTTT
cdr3_aa: CASSSYMTSGDTDTQYF
v_call: TRBV11-1
j_call: TRBJ2-3
clone_size: many
d_call: TRBD2

cdr3_nt: TGTGCCAGCAGCCCGGAGCTAGCGGGGGCTAGCACAGATACGCAGTATTTT
cdr3_aa: CASSPELAGASTDTQYF
v_call: TRBV9
j_call: TRBJ2-3
clone_size: many
d_call: TRBD2

cdr3_nt: TGTGCCATCAGTGAGGGACGGGGAGGGGAAGAGACCCAGTACTTC
cdr3_aa: CAISEGRGGEETQYF
v_call: TRBV10-3
j_call: TRBJ2-5
clone_size: many
d_call: TRBD2

cdr3_nt: TGTGCTTCATCCGAACCGGGACAGATATCCTACGAGCAGTACTTC
cdr3_aa: CASSEPGQISYEQYF
v_call: TRBV10-3
j_call: TRBJ2-7
clone_size: many
d_call: TRBD1

cdr3_nt: TGTGCCAGCAGTTTTAGACAGGGGGGAGAGACCCAGTACTTC
cdr3_aa: CASSFRQGGETQYF
v_call: TRBV12-3/TRBV12-4
j_call: TRBJ2-5
clone_size: many
d_call: TRBD1

cdr3_nt: TGTGCCAGCAGCACGGGGGCCGCTGAAGCTTTCTTT
cdr3_aa: CASSTGAAEAFF
v_call: TRBV2
j_call: TRBJ1-1
clone_size: many
d_call: .

cdr3_nt: TGCAGTGCTAGACTGAACAGAGAAGAGACCCAGTACTTC
cdr3_aa: CSARLNREETQYF
v_call: TRBV20-1
j_call: TRBJ2-5
clone_size: few
d_call: .

cdr3_nt: TGTGCCAGCAGACGACTAGCGGGAGGAGAGACCCAGTACTTC
cdr3_aa: CASRRLAGGETQYF
v_call: TRBV28
j_call: TRBJ2-5
clone_size: many
d_call: TRBD2

cdr3_nt: TGTGCCAGCAGTGGTGGTTGGAACGAGCAGTACTTC
cdr3_aa: CASSGGWNEQYF
v_call: TRBV28
j_call: TRBJ2-7
clone_size: .
d_call: .

cdr3_nt: TGTGCCAGCAGTTCCGACGACAGGGTGTCAATCTACGAGCAGTACTTC
cdr3_aa: CASSSDDRVSIYEQYF
v_call: TRBV6-5
j_call: TRBJ2-7
clone_size: few
d_call: TRBD1

cdr3_nt: TGTGCCAGCTCACCACGTACACTAGCGGGAGGGGATACGCAGTATTTT
cdr3_aa: CASSPRTLAGGDTQYF
v_call: TRBV18
j_call: TRBJ2-3
clone_size: many
d_call: TRBD2

cdr3_nt: TGTGCCATCAGGGAAGCGGGGGAGCAGCAGTACTTC
cdr3_aa: CAIREAGEQQYF
v_call: TRBV10-3
j_call: TRBJ2-7
clone_size: .
d_call: TRBD2

cdr3_nt: TGTGCCAGCGAAGTTTTTGGGGCCAACGTCCTGACTTTC
cdr3_aa: CASEVFGANVLTF
v_call: TRBV28
j_call: TRBJ2-6
clone_size: few
d_call: .

cdr3_nt: TGTGCCAGCAGCGTAGCGGGGTCTGTGATAGGGAATGGGGGGAGGGAGCAGTTCTTC
cdr3_aa: CASSVAGSVIGNGGREQFF
v_call: TRBV9
j_call: TRBJ2-1
clone_size: many
d_call: .

cdr3_nt: TGTGCCAGCTCCCGGTCAAGCTCCTATAATTCACCCCTCCACTTT
cdr3_aa: CASSRSSSYNSPLHF
v_call: TRBV18
j_call: TRBJ1-6
clone_size: many
d_call: .

cdr3_nt: TGCGCCAGCAGCTTGTCTCGGGGAAAAGAGCAGTACTTC
cdr3_aa: CASSLSRGKEQYF
v_call: TRBV5-1
j_call: TRBJ2-7
clone_size: many
d_call: .

cdr3_nt: TGTGCCAGCATGAGGGGCGCCACCCAAGAGACCCAGTACTTC
cdr3_aa: CASMRGATQETQYF
v_call: TRBV12-3/TRBV12-4
j_call: TRBJ2-5
clone_size: many
d_call: .

cdr3_nt: TGTGCCAGCAGTTCAATTTCGAGCGGACAGGGTCGGTACCAGCCCCAGCATTTT
cdr3_aa: CASSSISSGQGRYQPQHF
v_call: TRBV6-6
j_call: TRBJ1-5
clone_size: few
d_call: TRBD1

cdr3_nt: TGTGCCAGCAGCTTAGCGGGGAGTAGCAATCAGCCCCAGCATTTT
cdr3_aa: CASSLAGSSNQPQHF
v_call: TRBV7-9
j_call: TRBJ1-5
clone_size: many
d_call: .

cdr3_nt: TGTGCCAGCAGCACTAGCGGGGGGGTGGATACGCAGTATTTT
cdr3_aa: CASSTSGGVDTQYF
v_call: TRBV7-2
j_call: TRBJ2-3
clone_size: many
d_call: TRBD2

cdr3_nt: TGCAGTGCCCGGGGACAGGACAATCAGCCCCAGCATTTT
cdr3_aa: CSARGQDNQPQHF
v_call: TRBV20-1
j_call: TRBJ1-5
clone_size: many
d_call: TRBD1

cdr3_nt: TGTGCCAGCAGCTGGGACGAGGGCACTGAAGCTTTCTTT
cdr3_aa: CASSWDEGTEAFF
v_call: TRBV7-9
j_call: TRBJ1-1
clone_size: many
d_call: .

cdr3_nt: TGTGCCAGCAGTTTAAGGTACGGGGGGTACATTGAAGCTTTCTTT
cdr3_aa: CASSLRYGGYIEAFF
v_call: TRBV12-3/TRBV12-4
j_call: TRBJ1-1
clone_size: few
d_call: .

cdr3_nt: TGTGCCAGCAGCCAAGGCAGGCAGATTGGAGAAAAACTGTTTTTT
cdr3_aa: CASSQGRQIGEKLFF
v_call: TRBV3-1
j_call: TRBJ1-4
clone_size: many
d_call: .

cdr3_nt: TGTGCCACCAGTGAATCAGGGCCAAAGACCCAGTACTTC
cdr3_aa: CATSESGPKTQYF
v_call: TRBV24-1
j_call: TRBJ2-5
clone_size: few
d_call: .

cdr3_nt: TGCGCCAGCAGCCTCGGGTCGAGCTCCTATAATTCACCCCTCCACTTT
cdr3_aa: CASSLGSSSYNSPLHF
v_call: TRBV5-1
j_call: TRBJ1-6
clone_size: many
d_call: .

cdr3_nt: TGCAGTGCTAATAAGCCGGACACCGGCGAGCAGTACTTC
cdr3_aa: CSANKPDTGEQYF
v_call: TRBV20-1
j_call: TRBJ2-7
clone_size: many
d_call: .